This entry lists 23 T cell receptor beta chains sequenced from one sample in a study of cytomegalovirus exposure and HLA in healthy donors. PCR amplification relied on 60 Vbeta primers (plus 13 Jbeta primers). Produced via immunoSEQ multiplex PCR; TCRdb's table is partial and in-frame only. Seen here are tens of thousands of clones, around 68% observed once, and the top ten hold 6.3%. The sample taken for sequencing was PBMCs. These receptors originate from a man younger than 40 in good health and CMV-seronegative.

The chain joins TRBV5-8 to TRBJ2-2; 9 nucleotides line up with TRBD2. After removal of 4 bases from V and 4 bases from J, the junction contained 8 bases not matched to a gene. The CDR3 length is 16 residues. Germline CDR1 is SGHTS and CDR2 is YDEGEE. The DNA for the CDR3 is TGTGCCAGCAGCGGGGGCACTAGCGGGTTCACCGGGGAGCTGTTTTTT. Its protein product is CASSGGTSGFTGELFF.

V and J are TRBV30 and TRBJ2-3; D uncertain. V lost 2 bases to trimming and J lost 1 base, with 7 bases between them. CDR1 and CDR2 from the germline V gene are GTSNPN and SVGIG (reference sequence). This CDR3 spans 13 amino acids. CDR3 DNA sequence: TGTGCCTGGAGTCCTGGCCGCACAGATACGCAGTATTTT. Translating it yields CAWSPGRTDTQYF.

This rearrangement joins TRBV5-1 to TRBJ1-3; D remains ambiguous. Germline V gives CDR1 SGHRS, CDR2 YFSETQ. The CDR3 is made up of 18 amino acids. The ends were cut back, 4 bases at V and 2 bases at J, with 22 bases in the middle. CDR3 sequence: CASSRVPVPSIAGNTIYF. Written as DNA, the CDR3 is TGCGCCAGCAGCCGCGTCCCGGTCCCCTCAATAGCTGGAAACACCATATATTTT.

This rearrangement joins TRBV7-9 to TRBJ1-2; maybe TRBD1 (6 bases). Germline V lookup: CDR1 SEHNR, CDR2 FQNEAQ (reference sequence). This CDR3 is 13 amino acids long. Trimming shortened V by 5 bases and J by 4 bases, and 11 bases separated the two germline ends. This CDR3 reads CASSPTGLYGYTF. CDR3 bases: TGTGCCAGCAGCCCGACAGGACTCTATGGCTACACCTTC.

The J gene is TRBJ2-7, the V gene TRBV7-9; 7 positions agree with TRBD2. With 3 bases clipped from V and 0 bases from J, the junction kept 5 bases outside the gene matches. Germline CDR1 SEHNR, CDR2 FQNEAQ (reference sequence). This CDR3 spans 15 amino acids. The CDR3 spells CASSFPREASYEQYF. The CDR3 bases are TGTGCCAGCAGCTTCCCCCGGGAGGCCTCCTACGAGCAGTACTTC.

The V gene is TRBV29-1, the J gene TRBJ1-5, with D perhaps TRBD1 (5 bases). Germline lookup yields CDR1 SQVTM and CDR2 ANQGSEA. This CDR3 spans 13 amino acids. Trimming cost V 6 bases and J 5 bases, with 14 bases left between them. CDR3: CSVGWGGDQPQHF. In DNA form, the CDR3 reads TGCAGCGTCGGTTGGGGGGGTGATCAGCCCCAGCATTTT.

V usage is TRBV30 and J usage is TRBJ2-5; TRBD1 matches 10 bases. The CDR3 covers 15 residues. Germline CDR1 and CDR2: GTSNPN and SVGIG (reference sequence). With 1 base clipped from V and 5 bases from J, the junction kept 7 bases outside the gene matches. The CDR3 protein is CAWSAWDRGRETQYF. The DNA of the CDR3 is TGTGCCTGGAGTGCCTGGGACAGGGGCAGGGAGACCCAGTACTTC.

The genes are TRBV5-1 and TRBJ1-1, with D possibly matching TRBD1 (6 bases). The CDR3 is made up of 15 amino acids. The germline V gene has CDR1 SGHRS and CDR2 YFSETQ. The V and J ends lost 2 bases and 5 bases respectively, with 16 bases between them. The CDR3 nucleotides read TGCGCCAGCAGCTTTGGTACAGGGAGTTTGACTGAAGCTTTCTTT. Its protein product is CASSFGTGSLTEAFF.

V usage is TRBV5-8 and J usage is TRBJ2-7; 15 nucleotides line up with TRBD2. The CDR3 covers 18 residues. After removal of 0 bases from V and 0 bases from J, the junction contained 4 bases not matched to a gene. The V gene's germline CDR1 is SGHTS and CDR2 YDEGEE. Written as DNA, the CDR3 is TGTGCCAGCAGCTTGGCTGGACTAGCGGGAGGGAGCTCCTACGAGCAGTACTTC. Its translation is CASSLAGLAGGSSYEQYF.

The V and J genes are TRBV6-1 and TRBJ2-5; 8 positions agree with TRBD2. Per germline, CDR1 MNHNS and CDR2 SASEGT. The trim removed 7 bases at V and 0 bases at J, leaving 4 bases unmatched. The CDR3 has 14 residues. The CDR3 reads CASNLAGDQETQYF. In DNA, the CDR3 is TGTGCCAGCAATCTAGCGGGCGACCAAGAGACCCAGTACTTC.

The J gene is TRBJ2-1, the V gene TRBV15, with a possible D match to TRBD2 (5 bases). Germline loops: CDR1 LNHNV, CDR2 YYDKDF (reference sequence). V lost 5 bases and J lost 0, with 14 bases in between. The CDR3 spans 16 residues. As DNA, the CDR3 is TGTGCCACCAGCGAGCGACTTACTAGCTCCTACAATGAGCAGTTCTTC. Amino acids: CATSERLTSSYNEQFF.

The count of this clone is one. The chain is built from TRBV6-5 and TRBJ1-1, with 8 bases lining up with TRBD1. This CDR3 spans 12 amino acids. With 2 bases clipped from V and 9 bases from J, the junction kept 2 bases outside the gene matches. CDR1 is MNHEY and CDR2 is SVGAGI in the germline V gene. The DNA for the CDR3 is TGTGCCAGCAGTTACCGACAGGGGAAAGCTTTCTTT. Protein product: CASSYRQGKAFF.

Judged by abundance, this clone is medium-sized. The V call is TRBV2, the J call TRBJ1-4; a weak D match, TRBD1 (5 bases). The CDR3 loop spans 12 amino acids. CDR1 is SNHLY, CDR2 FYNNEI, per germline. Between the trimmed V and J ends, which lost 4 bases and 14 bases, there was a span of 14 bases. The CDR3 reads CASSGAGGTLFF. The CDR3 DNA reads as TGTGCCAGCAGTGGGGCCGGGGGGACGCTGTTTTTT.

Only a few counts were recorded for this clone. The chain carries TRBV30 and TRBJ1-2; 7 bases match TRBD1. Looked up from germline, CDR1 is GTSNPN and CDR2 is SVGIG (reference sequence). With 4 bases clipped from V and 6 bases from J, the junction kept 8 bases outside the gene matches. The CDR3 consists of 13 residues. This chain's CDR3 is CAWKVTGYDGYTF. CDR3 sequence (DNA): TGTGCCTGGAAGGTGACAGGGTACGATGGCTACACCTTC.

The V and J genes are TRBV7-6 and TRBJ2-1; 7 bases are a match to TRBD2. Germline V gene lookup returns CDR1 SGHVS and CDR2 FNYEAQ. J lost 2 bases, V lost 5 bases, and 6 bases had no gene match. The CDR3 totals 15 residues. The CDR3 here is CASSPQAGAYNEQFF. As DNA, the CDR3 is TGTGCCAGCAGCCCGCAGGCGGGAGCCTACAATGAGCAGTTCTTC. The entire variable domain, with the rest obtained from reference TRBV7-6 and TRBJ2-1, is as follows: GAGVSQSPRYKVTKRGQDVALRCDPISGHVSLYWYRQALGQGPEFLTYFNYEAQQDKSGLPNDRFSAERPEGSISTLTIQRTEQRDSAMYRCASSPQAGAYNEQFFGPGTRLTVL.

This clone is deemed medium-sized. This chain links TRBV6-4 with TRBJ2-1, with TRBD2 matching 10 bases. Germline assignment: CDR1 MRHNA and CDR2 SNTAGT. Trimming cost V 0 bases and J 4 bases; bases outside gene matches: 0. The CDR3 spans 15 residues. The CDR3 loop reads CASSDSAGGYNEQFF. Here the CDR3 DNA reads TGTGCCAGCAGTGACTCAGCGGGAGGGTACAATGAGCAGTTCTTC.

The chain couples TRBV5-4 to TRBJ2-7; D is uncertain. Germline assignment: CDR1 SGHNT and CDR2 YYREEE (reference sequence). The CDR3 has 14 amino acids. Trimming pared 2 bases from V and 4 bases from J, leaving 13 bases between. CDR3 coding DNA: TGTGCCAGCAGCTTTCTTTCCAGATCTTACGAGCAGTACTTC. Translation: CASSFLSRSYEQYF.

The J gene is TRBJ2-7, the V gene TRBV5-1; 10 bases are a match to TRBD1. Unmatched junction bases numbered 4, after V lost 3 bases and J lost 4 bases. The CDR3 sequence is 14 residues long. Germline CDR1 is SGHRS and CDR2 is YFSETQ. The CDR3 protein is CASSSRQGAYEQYF. The CDR3 DNA follows: TGCGCCAGCAGCTCTCGACAGGGGGCTTACGAGCAGTACTTC.

The V call is TRBV4-1, the J call TRBJ1-1, with D perhaps TRBD1 (5 bases). CDR3 length: 15 residues. Trimming pared 3 bases from V and 3 bases from J, leaving 14 bases between. CDR1 and CDR2 (germline): MGHRA, YSYEKL. The CDR3 DNA sequence: TGCGCCAGCAGCCAGGTCAGCGGGGGGGACACTGAAGCTTTCTTT. The encoded protein is CASSQVSGGDTEAFF.

The chain has TRBV29-1 and TRBJ2-4; no clear D. The CDR3 is 10 residues long. Germline-derived CDR1 and CDR2 are SQVTM and ANQGSEA. Between the trimmed V and J ends, which lost 7 bases and 6 bases, there was a span of 7 bases. As DNA, the CDR3 is TGCAGCGCGGTAGTAAACATTCAGTACTTC. This encodes CSAVVNIQYF.

This chain joins TRBV15 and TRBJ2-3; 9 bases line up with TRBD1. Germline V gene data show CDR1 as LNHNV and CDR2 as YYDKDF (reference sequence). The CDR3 spans 15 residues. Trimming took 3 bases from V and 4 from J; bases not matched to a gene: 5. CDR3 sequence: CATSRGQGGSDTQYF. For the CDR3, the DNA is TGTGCCACCAGCAGGGGACAGGGTGGGTCAGATACGCAGTATTTT.

The chain combines TRBV18 with TRBJ2-2; no clear D. CDR1 KGHSH and CDR2 LQKENI come from the germline V gene. The CDR3 runs 13 residues. V was cut by 3 bases and J by 2 bases, with 4 bases left in between. Here the CDR3 reads CASSPRNTGELFF. The CDR3 nucleotides read TGTGCCAGCTCACCCAGAAACACCGGGGAGCTGTTTTTT.

J is TRBJ1-1 and V is TRBV5-5; D remains ambiguous. V dropped 0 bases and J dropped 3 bases, with 9 bases sitting between them. Germline V CDR1 and CDR2: SGHKS, YYEKEE (reference sequence). This CDR3 has 14 residues. The CDR3 DNA is TGTGCCAGCAGCTTGGATTTATCCTACACTGAAGCTTTCTTT. It is translated as CASSLDLSYTEAFF.